Below are 25 T cell receptor beta chains sequenced from a single sample in a study of early T cells in non-severe SARS-CoV-2 infection. TCRdb reprocessed the 5' RACE reads with MiXCR, giving one entry per CDR3 protein. The table shows over 50,000 distinct CDR3 sequences, with roughly 8.2% occurring only once. Sequencing was performed on whole blood. These receptor sequences come from an adult who was a healthcare worker with PCR-confirmed SARS-CoV-2 infection or an uninfected control (not recorded which).

The V gene is TRBV21-1, the J gene TRBJ2-2; the DNA was not used to check the table's D call, TRBD2. TRBV21-1 is listed as a pseudogene. The CDR3 length is 13 residues. The CDR3 DNA reads TGTGCCAGCAGTAGCCCTTTGGCCGGGGAGCTGTTTTTT. It yields the protein CASSSPLAGELFF.

In this sample, this clonotype turned up a few times. This chain links TRBV5-1 with TRBJ2-3, with 9 bases that match TRBD1. The CDR3 sequence is 16 residues long. V was clipped by 1 base and J by 7 bases; unmatched bases: 10. CDR1 and CDR2 (germline): SGHRS, YFSETQ. The CDR3: CASSLFEGTGLNTQYF. The CDR3 DNA reads as TGCGCCAGCAGCTTGTTTGAAGGGACAGGGTTGAATACGCAGTATTTT.

This clonotype was recorded at least ten times. The chain joins TRBV11-2 to TRBJ2-7; 8 bases agree with TRBD2. The CDR3 is made up of 15 amino acids. The ends lost 6 bases at V and 6 bases at J; junction bases unmatched: 13. In germline, CDR1 is SGHAT, CDR2 FQNNGV. The CDR3 here is CASSRGYTGGGEQYF. The CDR3 DNA is TGTGCCAGCAGTCGTGGGTATACGGGAGGGGGCGAGCAGTACTTC.

This clonotype showed up just a few times. The chain carries TRBV30 and TRBJ1-6; 8 bases align to TRBD1. This CDR3 spans 13 amino acids. Germline assignment: CDR1 GTSNPN and CDR2 SVGIG (reference sequence). Trimming cost V 4 bases and J 9 bases; bases outside gene matches: 5. DNA of the CDR3: TGTGCCTGGACCGGACAGGGATCTTCACCCCTCCACTTT. This translates into CAWTGQGSSPLHF.

This clonotype appeared many times. The chain recombines TRBV20-1 with TRBJ1-2; D remains unclear. CDR1 is DFQATT and CDR2 is SNEGSKA in the germline V gene (reference sequence). This CDR3 is 13 amino acids long. Trimming cost V 0 bases and J 2 bases, with 7 bases left between them. CDR3: CSARDLMNYGYTF. The CDR3 coding sequence is TGCAGTGCTAGAGATCTGATGAACTATGGCTACACCTTC.

This clonotype has only a few counts. This chain links TRBV12-3 or TRBV12-4 with TRBJ2-7; maybe TRBD1 (6 bases). The CDR3 has 12 amino acids. Between the trimmed V and J ends, which lost 3 bases and 7 bases, there was a span of 10 bases. CDR3 DNA: TGTGCCAGCAGTTTTGGGGGCTGGGAGCAGTACTTC. Protein product: CASSFGGWEQYF.

This clonotype was detected many times. This chain joins TRBV12-3 or TRBV12-4 and TRBJ2-2; D may be TRBD1 (5 bases). The CDR3 has 15 amino acids. V lost 3 bases and J 1 base, leaving 9 bases between the germline ends. The CDR3 DNA is TGTGCCAGCAGTTTGGTCAGGGTGAACACCGGGGAGCTGTTTTTT. Its translation: CASSLVRVNTGELFF.

V and J are TRBV11-2 and TRBJ2-3; D gene ambiguous. Germline CDR1 reads SGHAT; CDR2 reads FQNNGV. The CDR3 totals 15 residues. V shed 0 bases and J shed 14 bases, with 21 bases lying between them. This chain's CDR3 is CASSLDRQPLSVRYF. CDR3 DNA sequence: TGTGCCAGCAGCTTAGACCGCCAGCCTCTATCCGTGCGGTATTTT.

V gene TRBV27 combines with J gene TRBJ2-1, with 7 bases lining up with TRBD2. J was trimmed by 2 bases and V by 2 bases; bases with no gene match: 6. Germline V gene data show CDR1 as MNHEY and CDR2 as SMNVEV (reference sequence). CDR3 size: 16 residues. The CDR3 reads CASSLGAGVTYNEQFF. The CDR3 DNA is TGTGCCAGCAGTTTAGGCGCGGGAGTCACCTACAATGAGCAGTTCTTC.

This clonotype was counted a few times. The V call is TRBV28, the J call TRBJ2-2; no reliable D call. Germline-derived CDR1 and CDR2 are MDHEN and SYDVKM. V lost 1 base to trimming and J lost 7 bases, with 7 bases between them. The CDR3 runs 13 residues. The CDR3 DNA is TGTGCCAGCAGTTTATTCGCCAGCGGGGAGCTGTTTTTT. This encodes CASSLFASGELFF.

This clonotype has more than one count but fewer than ten. This rearrangement joins TRBV4-1 to TRBJ2-7, with 7 bases identical to TRBD1. The CDR3 sequence is 14 residues long. Germline V CDR1 and CDR2: MGHRA, YSYEKL. The ends lost 4 bases at V and 0 bases at J; junction bases unmatched: 3. The CDR3 nucleotides are TGCGCCAGCAGCCTCCGACAGGGCTCCTACGAGCAGTACTTC. This codes for CASSLRQGSYEQYF.

There are a few counts of this clonotype. The V and J genes are TRBV28 and TRBJ2-7, with TRBD2 as a possible D gene (6 bases). CDR1 is MDHEN, CDR2 SYDVKM, per germline. V dropped 7 bases and J dropped 7 bases, with 14 bases sitting between them. This CDR3 contains 12 residues. The CDR3 loop reads CASTARGREQYF. In nucleotides, the CDR3 is TGTGCCAGCACCGCCCGGGGGAGGGAGCAGTACTTC.

This clonotype showed up just a few times. J is TRBJ2-2 and V is TRBV4-1, with TRBD2 matching over 10 bases. This CDR3 has 17 amino acids. The germline V gene has CDR1 MGHRA and CDR2 YSYEKL. V lost 1 base and J lost 8; bases outside the gene matches: 10. CDR3 DNA sequence: TGCGCCAGCAGCCAAGGACCGGGACTAGCGCCTTCGGGGGAGCTGTTTTTT. Translating it yields CASSQGPGLAPSGELFF.

The J gene is TRBJ2-5, the V gene TRBV6-6, with D uncertain. The CDR3 covers 13 residues. Trimming cost V 0 bases and J 5 bases, with 7 bases left between them. Germline CDR1 is MNHNY and CDR2 is SVGAGI (reference sequence). The CDR3 is CASSYSKRETQYF. In nucleotides, the CDR3 is TGTGCCAGCAGTTACTCGAAGAGGGAGACCCAGTACTTC.

This clonotype was found a few times. The gene calls are TRBV12-5 and TRBJ2-3; D not certain. This CDR3 has 12 residues. Germline V gene data show CDR1 as LGHNT and CDR2 as FRNRAP. V dropped 4 bases and J dropped 2 bases, with 4 bases sitting between them. CDR3 region: CASGSITDTQYF. For the CDR3, the DNA is TGTGCTAGTGGTTCGATCACAGATACGCAGTATTTT.

The V gene is TRBV20-1, the J gene TRBJ1-1; D remains ambiguous. Per the germline V gene, CDR1 is DFQATT and CDR2 is SNEGSKA (reference sequence). The CDR3 covers 13 residues. Trimming removed 6 bases from V and 1 base from J, with 12 bases in between. This chain's CDR3 is CSAGRTGNTEAFF. The CDR3 DNA reads TGCAGTGCCGGGAGGACCGGGAACACTGAAGCTTTCTTT.

This clonotype was observed a few times. The rearrangement uses TRBV4-2 and TRBJ2-7; no clear D. Deletions cut 0 bases from V and 3 bases from J, with 9 bases between. This CDR3 contains 14 residues. Germline assignment: CDR1 LGHNA and CDR2 YNFKEQ. The CDR3 coding sequence is TGTGCCAGCAGCCAAGAGTTCGACCTCTACGAGCAGTACTTC. It yields the protein CASSQEFDLYEQYF.

Ten or more counts support this clonotype. This chain joins TRBV4-2 and TRBJ1-5; the match to TRBD1 covers 7 bases. This CDR3 region has 16 residues. Looked up from germline, CDR1 is LGHNA and CDR2 is YNFKEQ. V shed 0 bases, J shed 11 bases, and the junction held 13 bases outside the gene matches. CDR3 residues: CASSQDGTEPSMSQHF. The CDR3 nucleotides read TGTGCCAGCAGCCAAGACGGGACAGAACCTTCCATGTCCCAGCATTTT.

This clonotype was detected a few times. The rearrangement uses TRBV12-3 or TRBV12-4 and TRBJ1-1, with no clear D. Trimming removed 2 bases from V and 0 bases from J, with 7 bases in between. There are 14 residues in the CDR3. In DNA, the CDR3 is TGTGCCAGCAGTTTATCGGTCGTGAACACTGAAGCTTTCTTT. Amino acids: CASSLSVVNTEAFF.

This clonotype was counted ten times or more. This chain joins TRBV7-9 and TRBJ2-1; a weak D match, TRBD1 (5 bases). CDR1 is SEHNR, CDR2 FQNEAQ, per germline (reference sequence). Trimming took 7 bases from V and 5 from J, leaving 21 bases between them. This CDR3 has 16 residues. CDR3 region: CASIEGALRSHNEQFF. The CDR3 DNA follows: TGTGCCAGCATCGAAGGGGCCTTGCGTTCCCACAATGAGCAGTTCTTC.

Ten or more counts support this clonotype. The chain couples TRBV7-2 to TRBJ2-1; 8 bases line up with TRBD2. CDR1 is SGHTA and CDR2 is FQGNSA in the germline V gene. The CDR3 contains 15 residues. Trimming removed 1 base from V and 8 bases from J; junction bases left unmatched: 7. The CDR3 coding sequence is TGTGCCAGCAGCTTAGAGGGGACTAGGGGGGATGAGCAGTTCTTC. Protein: CASSLEGTRGDEQFF.

The CDR3 region is CASSQGIQRGDYEQYF. The DNA for the CDR3 is TGTGCCAGCAGCCAAGGAATCCAGCGGGGAGACTACGAGCAGTACTTC. V and J are TRBV3-1 and TRBJ2-7; 7 positions match TRBD2. Losses at the gene ends were 1 base for V and 3 bases for J; bases not matched to a gene: 9. The CDR3 has 16 amino acids. Germline CDR1 and CDR2: LGHDT and YNNKEL (reference sequence).

The V and J genes are TRBV7-6 and TRBJ1-1; perhaps TRBD1 as D (5 bases). Germline loops: CDR1 SGHVS, CDR2 FNYEAQ. The CDR3 totals 13 residues. V lost 6 bases and J 1 base, leaving 9 bases between the germline ends. CDR3: CASRRQTNTEAFF. The CDR3 DNA reads TGTGCCAGCAGGAGACAGACGAACACTGAAGCTTTCTTT.

This clonotype appeared a few times. V gene TRBV12-3 or TRBV12-4 combines with J gene TRBJ1-4; 10 nucleotides align to TRBD1. Trimming took 5 bases from V and 1 from J; bases not matched to a gene: 4. This CDR3 has 16 amino acids. The CDR3 loop reads CASSRRDRGTNEKLFF. As DNA, the CDR3 is TGTGCCAGCAGTCGCCGGGACAGGGGAACTAATGAAAAACTGTTTTTT.

This clonotype turned up a few times. The rearrangement joins TRBV5-5 to TRBJ2-2; no clear D. Between the trimmed V and J ends, which lost 1 base and 9 bases, there was a span of 13 bases. The CDR3 is 14 residues long. Germline CDR1 and CDR2: SGHKS and YYEKEE (reference sequence). The chain's CDR3 is CASSLRADWRELFF. CDR3 coding DNA: TGTGCCAGCAGCTTGCGGGCGGATTGGAGGGAGCTGTTTTTT.